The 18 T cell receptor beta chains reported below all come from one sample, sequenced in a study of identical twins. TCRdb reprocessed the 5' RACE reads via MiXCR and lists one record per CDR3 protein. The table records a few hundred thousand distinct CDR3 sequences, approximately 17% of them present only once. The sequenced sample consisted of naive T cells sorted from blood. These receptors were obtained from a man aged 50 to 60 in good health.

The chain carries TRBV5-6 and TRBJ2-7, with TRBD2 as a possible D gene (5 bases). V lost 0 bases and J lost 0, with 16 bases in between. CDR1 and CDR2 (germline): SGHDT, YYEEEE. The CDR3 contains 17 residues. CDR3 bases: TGTGCCAGCAGCTTGGCTCGGTTGCGGGTCGACTCCTACGAGCAGTACTTC. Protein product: CASSLARLRVDSYEQYF.

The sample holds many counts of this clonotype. CDR3 DNA: TGTGCCACCCGGGGGGGCCAAGAGACCCAGTACTTC. This encodes CATRGGQETQYF. This chain uses TRBV10-3 with TRBJ2-5, with TRBD2 matching over 8 bases. V was pared by 10 bases and J by 1 base, with 2 bases of the junction left unmatched. The V gene's germline CDR1 is ENHRY and CDR2 SYGVKD. CDR3 size: 12 residues.

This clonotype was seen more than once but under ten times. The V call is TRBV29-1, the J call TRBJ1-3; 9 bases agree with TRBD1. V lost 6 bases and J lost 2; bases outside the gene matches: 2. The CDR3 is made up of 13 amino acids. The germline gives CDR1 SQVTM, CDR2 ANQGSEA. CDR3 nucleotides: TGCAGCGTCCGGACAGGGGCTGGAAACACCATATATTTT. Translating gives CSVRTGAGNTIYF.

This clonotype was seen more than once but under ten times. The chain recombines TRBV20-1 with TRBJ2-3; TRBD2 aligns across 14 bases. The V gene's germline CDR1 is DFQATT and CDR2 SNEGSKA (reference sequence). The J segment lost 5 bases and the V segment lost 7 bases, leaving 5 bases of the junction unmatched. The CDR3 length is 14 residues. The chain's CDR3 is CSGGLAGDGDTQYF. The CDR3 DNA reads TGCAGTGGGGGACTAGCGGGAGATGGAGATACGCAGTATTTT.

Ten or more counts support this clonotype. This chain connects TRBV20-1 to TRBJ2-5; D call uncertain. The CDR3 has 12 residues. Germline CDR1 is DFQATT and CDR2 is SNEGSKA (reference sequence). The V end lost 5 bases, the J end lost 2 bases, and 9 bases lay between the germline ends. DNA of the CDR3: TGCAGTGCTGATAGAGCTCAAGAGACCCAGTACTTC. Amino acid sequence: CSADRAQETQYF.

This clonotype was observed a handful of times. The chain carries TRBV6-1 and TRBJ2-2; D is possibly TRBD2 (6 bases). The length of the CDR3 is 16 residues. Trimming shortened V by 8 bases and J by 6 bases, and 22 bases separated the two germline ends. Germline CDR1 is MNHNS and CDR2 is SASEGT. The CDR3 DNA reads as TGTGCCAGCCGGAGGGGCCCAGTTTTAAACGCCGGGGAGCTGTTTTTT. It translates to CASRRGPVLNAGELFF.

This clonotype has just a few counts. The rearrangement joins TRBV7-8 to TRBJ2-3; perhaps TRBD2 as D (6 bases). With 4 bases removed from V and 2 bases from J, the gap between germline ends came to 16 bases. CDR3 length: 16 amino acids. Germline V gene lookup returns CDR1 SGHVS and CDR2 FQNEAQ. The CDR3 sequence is CASSSRDSGPTDTQYF. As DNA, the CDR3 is TGTGCCAGCAGCTCGCGCGATAGCGGTCCCACAGATACGCAGTATTTT.

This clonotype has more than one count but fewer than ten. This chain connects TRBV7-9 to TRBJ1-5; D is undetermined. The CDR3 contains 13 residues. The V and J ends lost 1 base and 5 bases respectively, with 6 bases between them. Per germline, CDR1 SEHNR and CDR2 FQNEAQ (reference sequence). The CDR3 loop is CASSLESYQPQHF. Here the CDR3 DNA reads TGTGCCAGCAGCTTAGAGTCCTATCAGCCCCAGCATTTT.

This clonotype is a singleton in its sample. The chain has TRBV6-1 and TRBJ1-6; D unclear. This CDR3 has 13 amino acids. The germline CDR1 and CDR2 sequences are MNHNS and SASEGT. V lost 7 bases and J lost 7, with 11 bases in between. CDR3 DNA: TGTGCCAGCAAGGGTCCTGCGAATTCACCCCTCCACTTT. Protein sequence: CASKGPANSPLHF.

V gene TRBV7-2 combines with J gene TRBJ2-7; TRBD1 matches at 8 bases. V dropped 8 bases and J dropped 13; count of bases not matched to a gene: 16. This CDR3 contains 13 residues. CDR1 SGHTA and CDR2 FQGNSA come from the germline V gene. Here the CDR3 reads CASSVGQASRYYF. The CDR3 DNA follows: TGTGCCAGCTCGGTGGGACAGGCCTCTCGCTATTACTTC.

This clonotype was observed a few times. DNA for the CDR3: TGCAGTGCTAGAACTAGCGGGGGGGCTGTCAATGAGCAGTTCTTC. Translation gives CSARTSGGAVNEQFF. This chain uses TRBV20-1 with TRBJ2-1, with TRBD2 matching over 13 bases. The CDR3 is 15 amino acids. CDR1 DFQATT and CDR2 SNEGSKA come from the germline V gene (reference sequence). J gave up 6 bases and V 2 bases, and 4 bases lay outside the gene matches.

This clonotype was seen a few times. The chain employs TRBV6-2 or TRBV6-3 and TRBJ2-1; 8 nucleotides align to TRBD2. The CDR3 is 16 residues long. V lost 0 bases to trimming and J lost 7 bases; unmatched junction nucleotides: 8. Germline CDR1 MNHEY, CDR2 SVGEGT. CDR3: CASSYSAGGVGNEQFF. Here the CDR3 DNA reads TGTGCCAGCAGTTACTCGGCGGGGGGCGTAGGGAATGAGCAGTTCTTC.

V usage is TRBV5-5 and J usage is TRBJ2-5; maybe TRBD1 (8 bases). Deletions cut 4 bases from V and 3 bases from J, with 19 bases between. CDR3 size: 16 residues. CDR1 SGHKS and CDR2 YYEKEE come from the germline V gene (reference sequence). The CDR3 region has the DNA TGTGCCAGCAGCCGAAACGGACAGGGAGGGGAAGAGACCCAGTACTTC. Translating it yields CASSRNGQGGEETQYF.

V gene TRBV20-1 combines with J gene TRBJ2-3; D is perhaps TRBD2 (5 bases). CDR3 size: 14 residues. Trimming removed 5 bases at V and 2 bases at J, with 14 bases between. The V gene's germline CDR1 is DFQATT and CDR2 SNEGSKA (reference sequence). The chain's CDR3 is CSAPPAGPTDTQYF. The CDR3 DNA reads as TGCAGTGCTCCCCCGGCGGGCCCCACAGATACGCAGTATTTT.

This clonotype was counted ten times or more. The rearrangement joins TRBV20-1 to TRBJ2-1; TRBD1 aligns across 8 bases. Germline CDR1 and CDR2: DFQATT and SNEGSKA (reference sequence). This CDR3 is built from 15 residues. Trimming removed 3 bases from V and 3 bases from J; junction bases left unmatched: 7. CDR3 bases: TGCAGTGCTAGCCAGACAGGGGTGTTCTACAATGAGCAGTTCTTC. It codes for CSASQTGVFYNEQFF.

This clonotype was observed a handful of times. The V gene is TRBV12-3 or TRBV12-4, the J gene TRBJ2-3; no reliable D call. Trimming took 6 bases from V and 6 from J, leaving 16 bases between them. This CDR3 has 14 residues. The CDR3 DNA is TGTGCCAGCAGCAACGTCATCAAGTCGGATACGCAGTATTTT. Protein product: CASSNVIKSDTQYF.

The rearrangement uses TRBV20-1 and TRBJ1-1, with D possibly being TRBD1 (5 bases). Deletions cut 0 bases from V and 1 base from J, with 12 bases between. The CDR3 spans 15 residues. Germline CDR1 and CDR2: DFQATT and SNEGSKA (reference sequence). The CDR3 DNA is TGCAGTGCTAGAGAAATTGCGGGGGGGAACACTGAAGCTTTCTTT. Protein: CSAREIAGGNTEAFF.

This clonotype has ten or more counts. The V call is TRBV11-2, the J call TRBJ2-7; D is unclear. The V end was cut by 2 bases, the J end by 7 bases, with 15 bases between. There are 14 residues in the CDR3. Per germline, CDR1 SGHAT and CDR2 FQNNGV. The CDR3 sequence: CASSLIGPVGEQYF. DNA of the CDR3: TGTGCCAGCAGCTTAATTGGACCGGTGGGGGAGCAGTACTTC.